The 27 T cell receptor beta chains in this list originate from one sample, sequenced in a study of T-cell memory formation after mild COVID-19 (dated by TCRdb to 2020 to 2023). The method behind the library was 5' RACE. This sample was sequenced with an Illumina NovaSeq 6000. TCRdb trimmed public reads at Q25 via fastp, called clones via MiXCR and kept in-frame beta chains. Records with the same CDR3 protein are collapsed into one entry carrying the most frequent genes and DNA. The sample records 100,000 to 150,000 distinct CDR3 sequences, over 15% of which are singletons. Around 4.8% of the sample is in the top ten clones. Sequences were obtained from PBMCs or a T cell subset sorted from them (not recorded which). The receptor source for this set is a man aged 18 to 29 who had mild COVID-19 (a few samples of this study predate the infection). The sample titles of this study are shuffled in the database, so cell type and time point are left out; the donor was told from shared clones.

This chain uses TRBV7-2 with TRBJ2-3; D not certain. V shed 5 bases and J shed 2 bases, with 17 bases lying between them. The germline CDR1 and CDR2 sequences are SGHTA and FQGNSA. The length of the CDR3 is 16 residues. The CDR3 DNA reads as TGTGCCAGCAGCCCTAGATTTCAGGTTATCACAGATACGCAGTATTTT. It translates to CASSPRFQVITDTQYF. Based on the CDR3 plus reference TRBV7-2 and TRBJ2-3, the full variable domain is GAGVSQSPSNKVTEKGKDVELRCDPISGHTALYWYRQSLGQGLEFLIYFQGNSAPDKSGLPSDRFSAERTGGSVSTLTIQRTQQEDSAVYLCASSPRFQVITDTQYFGPGTRLTVL.

This chain connects TRBV11-2 to TRBJ2-5; D call uncertain. The CDR3 consists of 12 residues. The germline gives CDR1 SGHAT, CDR2 FQNNGV. The V end was cut by 3 bases, the J end by 5 bases, with 7 bases between. CDR3 sequence: CASSFISETQYF. The CDR3 nucleotides read TGTGCCAGCAGCTTTATCTCGGAGACCCAGTACTTC.

This clonotype has only a few counts. The chain employs TRBV7-2 and TRBJ2-7, with D perhaps matching TRBD1 or TRBD2 (5 bases each). Deletions cut 3 bases from V and 5 bases from J, with 17 bases between. The CDR3 is 15 residues long. Germline lookup yields CDR1 SGHTA and CDR2 FQGNSA. CDR3 nucleotide sequence: TGTGCCAGCAGCTTTACCCCCGGGGCCGCTAACGAGCAGTACTTC. It specifies CASSFTPGAANEQYF.

This clonotype was counted only a few times. The CDR3 nucleotides are TGTGCCAGCAAAGACGCGGGGGCGGGGAATGAGCAGTTCTTC. Amino acids: CASKDAGAGNEQFF. This rearrangement joins TRBV12-3 or TRBV12-4 to TRBJ2-1, with a weak D call TRBD2 (7 bases). Trimming pared 7 bases from V and 7 bases from J, leaving 17 bases between. CDR3 length equals 14 residues.

This sequence joins TRBV2 and TRBJ2-3; a possible D gene is TRBD2 (5 bases). The CDR3 sequence is 11 residues long. The V end was cut by 3 bases, the J end by 9 bases, with 7 bases between. Looked up from germline, CDR1 is SNHLY and CDR2 is FYNNEI. The CDR3, as DNA: TGTGCCAGCAGTGATGAGGGCACGCAGTATTTT. Translation: CASSDEGTQYF.

This clonotype has just a few counts. The chain combines TRBV6-5 with TRBJ2-1; TRBD1 aligns across 8 bases. Germline V gene data show CDR1 as MNHEY and CDR2 as SVGAGI. CDR3 length: 11 residues. V lost 5 bases, J lost 15 bases, and 6 bases stayed unmatched. In DNA, the CDR3 is TGTGCCAGCAGTGGCCAGGGGGCGCGGTTCTTC. Its protein product is CASSGQGARFF.

This clonotype was counted between two and nine times. The chain recombines TRBV6-5 with TRBJ1-6; 8 bases map to TRBD1. In germline, CDR1 is MNHEY, CDR2 SVGAGI. Trimming at V came to 6 bases and at J to 8 bases, leaving 15 bases not matched to a gene. The CDR3 contains 17 residues. The CDR3 DNA follows: TGTGCCAGCAGCCAACCCCAAAGGACAGGGAAAGATTCACCCCTCCACTTT. Amino acids: CASSQPQRTGKDSPLHF.

This clonotype occurred once. The chain has TRBV11-3 and TRBJ1-1, with D possibly being TRBD1 (6 bases). This CDR3 is built from 15 residues. Germline CDR1 reads SGHNT; CDR2 reads YENEEA. The V and J ends lost 4 bases and 8 bases respectively, with 20 bases between them. As DNA, the CDR3 is TGTGCCAGCAGCTCGACACAGGCGGGAGGGGGAGAAGCTTTCTTT. Protein sequence: CASSSTQAGGGEAFF.

This clonotype was seen more than once but under ten times. The chain joins TRBV7-2 to TRBJ2-3; TRBD1 agrees at 7 bases. This CDR3 contains 14 residues. The germline V gene has CDR1 SGHTA and CDR2 FQGNSA. Unmatched junction bases numbered 4, after V lost 7 bases and J lost 0 bases. CDR3 sequence reads: CASNKGASTDTQYF. CDR3 nucleotide sequence: TGTGCCAGCAACAAGGGGGCGAGCACAGATACGCAGTATTTT.

The chain joins TRBV24-1 to TRBJ1-1; TRBD1 matches 8 bases. Germline lookup yields CDR1 KGHDR and CDR2 SFDVKD. CDR3 size: 15 residues. J was trimmed by 1 base and V by 2 bases; bases with no gene match: 2. The CDR3 bases are TGTGCCACCAGTGATTCCGGGACAGGGAACACTGAAGCTTTCTTT. Translation: CATSDSGTGNTEAFF.

The table lists this clonotype with a few counts. The chain combines TRBV9 with TRBJ1-5; no reliable D call. V was clipped by 3 bases and J by 3 bases, with 7 bases between them. CDR3 size: 13 residues. CDR1 is SGDLS, CDR2 YYNGEE, per germline. The CDR3 loop reads CASSALDNQPQHF. The CDR3, as DNA: TGTGCCAGCAGCGCCCTAGACAATCAGCCCCAGCATTTT.

The chain joins TRBV7-9 to TRBJ2-2; D is undetermined. The CDR3 has 16 amino acids. The germline CDR1 and CDR2 sequences are SEHNR and FQNEAQ (reference sequence). Trimming shortened V by 7 bases and J by 1 base, and 16 bases separated the two germline ends. CDR3 region: CASTPRRQKNTGELFF. The CDR3 bases are TGTGCCAGCACCCCGCGTAGGCAGAAGAACACCGGGGAGCTGTTTTTT.

This chain connects TRBV18 to TRBJ1-2; D not resolved. The ends were cut back, 2 bases at V and 7 bases at J, with 14 bases in the middle. CDR3 size: 14 residues. The V gene's germline CDR1 is KGHSH and CDR2 LQKENI. CDR3 nucleotides: TGTGCCAGCTCACCAATAGGGTCCGATCCTGGCTACACCTTC. Translating it yields CASSPIGSDPGYTF.

The chain combines TRBV20-1 with TRBJ1-5; unclear D gene. V lost 2 bases and J 7 bases, leaving 12 bases between the germline ends. The germline gives CDR1 DFQATT, CDR2 SNEGSKA (reference sequence). The CDR3 loop spans 13 amino acids. This chain's CDR3 is CSARLSRGQPQHF. In nucleotides, the CDR3 is TGCAGTGCTAGATTGAGTCGCGGGCAGCCCCAGCATTTT.

J is TRBJ2-3 and V is TRBV5-1; no clear D. The CDR3 consists of 14 residues. The V end lost 0 bases, the J end lost 5 bases, and 10 bases lay between the germline ends. Germline V gene lookup returns CDR1 SGHRS and CDR2 YFSETQ. The DNA for the CDR3 is TGCGCCAGCAGCTTGGGTTGGGCTAAAGATACGCAGTATTTT. Translation: CASSLGWAKDTQYF.

This clonotype was counted a few times. The chain joins TRBV4-1 to TRBJ2-7; 9 nucleotides agree with TRBD2. This CDR3 has 15 residues. The junction had 9 bases not matched to a gene; V was cut back by 3 bases and J by 6 bases. Germline V CDR1 and CDR2: MGHRA, YSYEKL. CDR3 sequence: CASSQQGLAFSEQYF. The CDR3 DNA is TGCGCCAGCAGCCAGCAGGGACTAGCTTTCTCCGAGCAGTACTTC.

This sequence joins TRBV4-1 and TRBJ1-1, with D tentatively TRBD1 (6 bases). V was cut by 3 bases and J by 4 bases, with 18 bases left in between. This CDR3 comprises 16 residues. CDR1 and CDR2 from the germline V gene are MGHRA and YSYEKL. The chain's CDR3 is CASSQWDTGRSTEAFF. The CDR3 nucleotides are TGCGCCAGCAGCCAGTGGGACACAGGGAGATCCACTGAAGCTTTCTTT.

A few counts support this clonotype. The CDR3 loop reads CASSADLAGGNEQFF. CDR3 DNA sequence: TGTGCCAGCAGTGCTGACCTCGCGGGTGGCAATGAGCAGTTCTTC. The J gene is TRBJ2-1, the V gene TRBV6-4; D may be TRBD2 (5 bases). CDR3 length: 15 amino acids. Germline V gene data show CDR1 as MRHNA and CDR2 as SNTAGT. V lost 4 bases to trimming and J lost 6 bases, with 16 bases between them.

This clonotype has at least ten counts. The chain couples TRBV7-9 to TRBJ2-3; 8 bases map to TRBD1. CDR3 length: 14 amino acids. The ends lost 7 bases at V and 2 bases at J; junction bases unmatched: 5. The germline CDR1 and CDR2 sequences are SEHNR and FQNEAQ (reference sequence). The CDR3 sequence: CASTGQGATDTQYF. In DNA form, the CDR3 reads TGTGCCAGCACCGGACAGGGAGCCACAGATACGCAGTATTTT.

This clonotype was seen repeatedly, ten times or more. In DNA, the CDR3 is TGTGCCAGCTCACCACCGAGGGGAGGCCCAGATACGCAGTATTTT. This translates into CASSPPRGGPDTQYF. V is TRBV18 and J is TRBJ2-3; TRBD2 is a possible D gene (6 bases). This CDR3 spans 15 amino acids. V gave up 0 bases and J gave up 4 bases, with 11 bases separating them. The germline V gene has CDR1 KGHSH and CDR2 LQKENI. Full variable domain (missing parts from reference TRBV18 and TRBJ2-3): NAGVMQNPRHLVRRRGQEARLRCSPMKGHSHVYWYRQLPEEGLKFMVYLQKENIIDESGMPKERFSAEFPKEGPSILRIQQVVRGDSAAYFCASSPPRGGPDTQYFGPGTRLTVL.

This clonotype occurred a few times. This rearrangement joins TRBV28 to TRBJ1-5; D possibly corresponds to TRBD1 (6 bases). Germline V lookup: CDR1 MDHEN, CDR2 SYDVKM. The CDR3 is 14 amino acids. Trimming removed 7 bases from V and 7 bases from J, with 17 bases in between. The DNA of the CDR3 is TGTGCCAGCACCCCGCCGGGGGGCGGGCAGCCCCAGCATTTT. Translating gives CASTPPGGGQPQHF.

In its sample, this clonotype was seen many times. The V gene is TRBV5-1, the J gene TRBJ2-3; 10 bases align to TRBD2. V lost 0 bases to trimming and J lost 3 bases; unmatched junction nucleotides: 4. The CDR3 extends over 16 amino acids. The germline V gene has CDR1 SGHRS and CDR2 YFSETQ. CDR3: CASSLVPAGGTDTQYF. The CDR3 region has the DNA TGCGCCAGCAGCTTGGTTCCAGCGGGGGGGACAGATACGCAGTATTTT.

This chain links TRBV20-1 with TRBJ2-1, with TRBD1 as a possible D gene (7 bases). Per germline, CDR1 DFQATT and CDR2 SNEGSKA (reference sequence). Trimming shortened V by 3 bases and J by 7 bases, and 13 bases separated the two germline ends. This CDR3 region has 13 residues. The CDR3 region has the DNA TGCAGTGCTAGGTCAGGGGGGATGAATGAGCAGTTCTTC. This sequence encodes CSARSGGMNEQFF.

This chain links TRBV5-4 with TRBJ1-4, with D perhaps TRBD1 (6 bases). This CDR3 region has 16 residues. Germline values: CDR1 SGHNT, CDR2 YYREEE (reference sequence). V lost 0 bases and J lost 4, with 13 bases in between. CDR3 amino acids: CASSLGSGGYNEKLFF. CDR3 bases: TGTGCCAGCAGCTTGGGCTCTGGGGGCTATAATGAAAAACTGTTTTTT. The full variable domain, its missing parts supplied by reference TRBV5-4 and TRBJ1-4, is ETGVTQSPTHLIKTRGQQVTLRCSSQSGHNTVSWYQQALGQGPQFIFQYYREEENGRGNFPPRFSGLQFPNYSSELNVNALELDDSALYLCASSLGSGGYNEKLFFGSGTQLSVL.

At least ten counts were recorded for this clonotype. The chain couples TRBV7-9 to TRBJ1-4; D is uncertain. The CDR3 length is 17 residues. Germline V gives CDR1 SEHNR, CDR2 FQNEAQ (reference sequence). V was cut by 0 bases and J by 0 bases, with 11 bases left in between. This CDR3 reads CASSLAHPFATNEKLFF. The CDR3 nucleotides read TGTGCCAGCAGCTTAGCGCACCCTTTTGCAACTAATGAAAAACTGTTTTTT.

The J gene is TRBJ2-2, the V gene TRBV18, with 8 bases matching TRBD1. This CDR3 comprises 16 residues. Germline V gene sequence: CDR1 KGHSH, CDR2 LQKENI. V was clipped by 0 bases and J by 0 bases; unmatched bases: 0. The CDR3 loop is CASSPPGQANTGELFF. The CDR3 DNA sequence: TGTGCCAGCTCACCACCGGGACAGGCGAACACCGGGGAGCTGTTTTTT.

V usage is TRBV4-1 and J usage is TRBJ1-2, with 7 bases matching TRBD1. The J segment lost 11 bases and the V segment lost 0 bases, leaving 12 bases of the junction unmatched. The germline CDR1 and CDR2 sequences are MGHRA and YSYEKL. CDR3 length equals 15 residues. CDR3 protein: CASSQDPSGTAIYTF. In DNA form, the CDR3 reads TGCGCCAGCAGCCAAGACCCGTCCGGGACAGCCATTTACACCTTC.